Detailed here is one TCR beta chain. Per germline, CDR1 KGHSH and CDR2 LQKENI. The CDR3 length is 11 residues. V dropped 6 bases and J dropped 4 bases, with 6 bases sitting between them. Researchers ran the PCR with 60 Vbeta and 13 Jbeta primers. This table comes from immunoSEQ multiplex PCR, and its TCRdb copy is limited to in-frame clones, with some not included. The data hold 110,000 to 150,000 clones, with 78% observed a single time. The data belong to a study of cytomegalovirus exposure and HLA in healthy donors. Study at large: Of more than 350 genotyped donors, 81% clustered with self-reported Caucasian donors.

The chain joins TRBV18 to TRBJ2-5; no clear D gene. Sequencing was carried out using PBMCs. The sequence was collected from a woman under 30 in good health and CMV-seropositive. CDR3 sequence: CASSLLETQYF. The CDR3 DNA follows: TGTGCCAGCTCTCTACTAGAGACCCAGTACTTC.